Detailed here is one T cell receptor beta chain. The data were taken from a study of blood T cell repertoires in COVID-19. Study overall: Whether acute or convalescent, the COVID-19 samples came from the United States, Italy and Spain. Sample material is recorded as cDNA or gDNA derived from T cells, B-cell-depleted T cells, or PBMCs.

V was clipped by 2 bases and J by 6 bases, with 14 bases between them. Germline lookup yields CDR1 SGHNT and CDR2 YYREEE (reference sequence). This CDR3 is built from 15 residues. Per the original methods: Estimates of nucleated cell counts were drawn from the amplification of reference gene primers. TCRdb's table, derived via immunoSEQ multiplex PCR, lists solely in-frame clones and lacks some. V and J calls and clone size are as listed in that table; D and trimming were resolved from the DNA. The sample includes approximately 140,000 clones, about four fifths of them seen just once. This chain joins TRBV5-4 and TRBJ2-2; TRBD2 might be the D (6 bases). Input material: peripheral blood. This TCR was sampled from a human donor with acute or convalescent COVID-19. The donor label of this sample is uncertain. Here the CDR3 DNA reads TGTGCCAGCAGCTTCCGGGACTTAGGCCCCGGGGAGCTGTTTTTT. This gives the protein CASSFRDLGPGELFF.